The 27 T cell receptor beta chains below come from one sample, sequenced in a study of blood T cell repertoires in COVID-19. Clones were read by immunoSEQ multiplex PCR, and TCRdb kept only the in-frame ones, dropping some. The sample lists about 160,000 clones, 82% occurring once. The sequenced sample consisted of peripheral blood. These receptors all stem from an elderly woman with acute or convalescent COVID-19.

The chain carries TRBV7-2 and TRBJ1-5; D gene ambiguous. From germline, CDR1 is SGHTA and CDR2 FQGNSA. The CDR3 runs to 15 residues. Deletions cut 5 bases from V and 3 bases from J, with 14 bases between. This chain's CDR3 is CASSAYSGINQPQHF. Written as DNA, the CDR3 is TGTGCCAGCAGCGCGTACAGCGGTATCAATCAGCCCCAGCATTTT.

This clone was detected only a few times. The chain joins TRBV19 to TRBJ2-2; maybe TRBD2 (5 bases). The CDR3 extends over 17 amino acids. The ends were cut back, 3 bases at V and 1 base at J, with 15 bases in the middle. Germline V CDR1 and CDR2: LNHDA, SQIVND (reference sequence). The CDR3 region has the DNA TGTGCCAGTAGTATCCGGGCACTGACTATGAACACCGGGGAGCTGTTTTTT. Amino acids: CASSIRALTMNTGELFF.

This chain links TRBV5-1 with TRBJ1-5; 9 nucleotides agree with TRBD1. Germline trimming cut 0 bases from V and 5 bases from J; bases unmatched to any gene: 9. Germline V gene lookup returns CDR1 SGHRS and CDR2 YFSETQ. This CDR3 contains 17 residues. The CDR3 sequence: CASSLGPDRGGDQPQHF. In DNA, the CDR3 is TGCGCCAGCAGCTTGGGTCCGGACAGGGGAGGGGATCAGCCCCAGCATTTT.

This chain connects TRBV27 to TRBJ2-7, with 7 bases lining up with TRBD1. The CDR3 runs to 14 residues. CDR1 is MNHEY, CDR2 SMNVEV, per germline (reference sequence). The V segment lost 4 bases and the J segment 2 bases; nucleotides outside the gene matches: 5. The CDR3 protein is CASSWDSSPYEQYF. The CDR3 nucleotides are TGTGCCAGCAGTTGGGACAGCTCGCCCTACGAGCAGTACTTC.

This chain uses TRBV5-1 with TRBJ1-1, with 7 bases fitting TRBD1. Germline-derived CDR1 and CDR2 are SGHRS and YFSETQ. This CDR3 spans 16 amino acids. V shed 0 bases, J shed 0 bases, and the junction held 5 bases outside the gene matches. The CDR3 DNA reads TGCGCCAGCAGCTTGGCCTGGGGACAGATGAACACTGAAGCTTTCTTT. Translated: CASSLAWGQMNTEAFF.

This CDR3 is CASSLTVQGAYGYTF. In nucleotides, the CDR3 is TGTGCCAGCAGCTTGACCGTACAGGGAGCCTATGGCTACACCTTC. This chain connects TRBV5-5 to TRBJ1-2; D is perhaps TRBD1 (6 bases). The CDR3 contains 15 residues. V lost 1 base, J lost 4 bases, and 14 bases lay in between. CDR1 is SGHKS and CDR2 is YYEKEE in the germline V gene (reference sequence).

The chain joins TRBV19 to TRBJ1-4; 7 bases fit TRBD1. With V trimmed by 3 bases and J by 3 bases, 7 bases remained unmatched. The CDR3 contains 16 residues. The V gene's germline CDR1 is LNHDA and CDR2 SQIVND (reference sequence). The DNA of the CDR3 is TGTGCCAGTAGTATGAATAGGGACAGCCCTAATGAAAAACTGTTTTTT. Translating gives CASSMNRDSPNEKLFF. The complete variable domain, with remaining parts taken from reference TRBV19 and TRBJ1-4, reads DGGITQSPKYLFRKEGQNVTLSCEQNLNHDAMYWYRQDPGQGLRLIYYSQIVNDFQKGDIAEGYSVSREKKESFPLTVTSAQKNPTAFYLCASSMNRDSPNEKLFFGSGTQLSVL.

A few counts support this clone. The V call is TRBV5-6, the J call TRBJ1-4; D ambiguous. Trimming took 0 bases from V and 8 from J, leaving 11 bases between them. Germline CDR1 is SGHDT and CDR2 is YYEEEE. CDR3 size: 14 residues. The CDR3 sequence: CASSLDGVGEKLFF. CDR3 in DNA: TGTGCCAGCAGCTTGGACGGGGTAGGGGAAAAACTGTTTTTT.

This clone occurred a few times. The chain links TRBV5-4 to TRBJ1-1; D ambiguous. Trimming took off 1 base at V and 1 base at J, with 5 bases between the two ends. The CDR3 is 13 residues long. In germline, CDR1 is SGHNT, CDR2 YYREEE (reference sequence). CDR3 protein: CASSLRGNTEAFF. Written as DNA, the CDR3 is TGTGCCAGCAGCTTGCGGGGGAACACTGAAGCTTTCTTT.

This clone is a singleton in its sample. The V gene is TRBV4-3, the J gene TRBJ1-1; D gene uncertain. CDR3 size: 13 residues. V gave up 0 bases and J gave up 4 bases, with 6 bases separating them. Germline CDR1 and CDR2: LGHNA and YSLEER. The chain's CDR3 is CASSQDDITEAFF. In nucleotides, the CDR3 is TGCGCCAGCAGCCAAGATGACATCACTGAAGCTTTCTTT.

CDR3 bases: TGTGCCATCACCTCGACAGGGGGCTTCATGGGGACTGAAGCTTTCTTT. It encodes CAITSTGGFMGTEAFF. The chain joins TRBV10-3 to TRBJ1-1, with 10 bases matching TRBD1. J gave up 5 bases and V 7 bases, and 13 bases lay outside the gene matches. The CDR3 runs 16 residues. The germline gives CDR1 ENHRY, CDR2 SYGVKD.

This clone showed up just once. V is TRBV19 and J is TRBJ1-1; D might be TRBD1 (5 bases). V gave up 3 bases and J gave up 1 base, with 15 bases separating them. The CDR3 spans 16 residues. Germline V gene sequence: CDR1 LNHDA, CDR2 SQIVND (reference sequence). The CDR3 nucleotides read TGTGCCAGTAGTATCGGGCCAGGGCTGGCGAACACTGAAGCTTTCTTT. This sequence encodes CASSIGPGLANTEAFF. Filled out from reference TRBV19 and TRBJ1-1, the complete variable domain reads DGGITQSPKYLFRKEGQNVTLSCEQNLNHDAMYWYRQDPGQGLRLIYYSQIVNDFQKGDIAEGYSVSREKKESFPLTVTSAQKNPTAFYLCASSIGPGLANTEAFFGQGTRLTVV.

The chain uses TRBV5-1 and TRBJ2-5, with D possibly TRBD2 on 5 matching bases. CDR3 length: 13 residues. Deletions cut 7 bases from V and 5 bases from J, with 15 bases between. Per the germline V gene, CDR1 is SGHRS and CDR2 is YFSETQ. The CDR3 DNA reads as TGCGCCAGCCAGAACGGGGTAGGGGAGACCCAGTACTTC. It encodes CASQNGVGETQYF.

The rearrangement uses TRBV9 and TRBJ1-2, with 7 bases aligning to TRBD1. The CDR3 runs to 14 residues. J was trimmed by 4 bases and V by 6 bases; bases with no gene match: 9. CDR1 SGDLS and CDR2 YYNGEE come from the germline V gene. DNA for the CDR3: TGTGCCAGCACCTCCCCGACAGGGAGCTATGGCTACACCTTC. Its translation is CASTSPTGSYGYTF.

This clone was detected a few times. This chain uses TRBV6-1 with TRBJ2-2; D might be TRBD1 (5 bases). The V gene lost 1 base and the J gene lost 1 base, with 19 bases spanning the gap. Germline V CDR1 and CDR2: MNHNS, SASEGT. The CDR3 spans 19 residues. The CDR3 spells CASSEGWGTAAGNTGELFF. The DNA for the CDR3 is TGTGCCAGCAGTGAAGGGTGGGGCACCGCGGCTGGGAACACCGGGGAGCTGTTTTTT.

This chain connects TRBV19 to TRBJ2-7; D might be TRBD2 (5 bases). The germline V gene has CDR1 LNHDA and CDR2 SQIVND (reference sequence). The CDR3 length is 13 residues. V dropped 4 bases and J dropped 4 bases, with 11 bases sitting between them. The CDR3 DNA follows: TGTGCCAGTAGTACAAACCGGGGTTACGAGCAGTACTTC. Translating gives CASSTNRGYEQYF.

The chain is built from TRBV14 and TRBJ1-2; D not certain. The V gene's germline CDR1 is SGHDN and CDR2 FVKESK. The CDR3 loop spans 12 amino acids. V shed 8 bases and J shed 3 bases, with 10 bases lying between them. The CDR3 bases are TGTGCCAGCCGTGGCAGATACTATGGCTACACCTTC. Residues: CASRGRYYGYTF. Full variable domain (rest looked up from reference TRBV14 and TRBJ1-2): EAGVTQFPSHSVIEKGQTVTLRCDPISGHDNLYWYRRVMGKEIKFLLHFVKESKQDESGMPNNRFLAERTGGTYSTLKVQPAELEDSGVYFCASRGRYYGYTFGSGTRLTVV.

The chain links TRBV19 to TRBJ2-1; 7 nucleotides agree with TRBD2. Germline CDR1 reads LNHDA; CDR2 reads SQIVND (reference sequence). V trimming: 5 bases; J trimming: 0 bases; junction bases outside the gene matches: 16. This CDR3 contains 19 residues. The CDR3 DNA reads as TGTGCCAGTAGTGTTTTACTAGCGCACGACGTCGGCTCCTACAATGAGCAGTTCTTC. Residues: CASSVLLAHDVGSYNEQFF.

With regard to this clone: Other nucleotide sequences in the sample specify the same CDR3. The chain joins TRBV5-1 to TRBJ2-3, with D possibly TRBD2 on 5 matching bases. Trimming cost V 5 bases and J 0 bases, with 7 bases left between them. The CDR3 loop spans 13 amino acids. The germline CDR1 and CDR2 sequences are SGHRS and YFSETQ. CDR3 sequence: CASRRESTDTQYF. The CDR3 bases are TGCGCCAGCAGACGGGAAAGCACAGATACGCAGTATTTT.

The V call is TRBV5-6, the J call TRBJ1-2, with TRBD1 matching over 9 bases. There are 15 residues in the CDR3. V lost 6 bases to trimming and J lost 5 bases; unmatched junction nucleotides: 11. Germline lookup yields CDR1 SGHDT and CDR2 YYEEEE. In DNA, the CDR3 is TGTGCCAGCATCAGGACAGGGGCCCCCCGGTATGGCTACACCTTC. Residues: CASIRTGAPRYGYTF.

This chain joins TRBV12-3 or TRBV12-4 and TRBJ2-7; tentatively, D is TRBD1 (6 bases). This CDR3 spans 13 amino acids. Deletions cut 10 bases from V and 6 bases from J, with 19 bases between. Written as DNA, the CDR3 is TGTGCCACCTCCCAGGCGAGGGGGTCCGAGCAGTACTTC. Encoded protein: CATSQARGSEQYF.

The V and J genes are TRBV6-2 or TRBV6-3 and TRBJ2-7; 12 bases fit TRBD2. The CDR3 is 15 residues long. Germline loops: CDR1 MNHEY, CDR2 SVGEGT. With 1 base clipped from V and 5 bases from J, the junction kept 3 bases outside the gene matches. CDR3 in DNA: TGTGCCAGCAGTTACTTACGACTAGCGGGAGACGAGCAGTACTTC. Its protein product is CASSYLRLAGDEQYF.

This clone occurred a few times. The genes are TRBV20-1 and TRBJ1-6; D possibly corresponds to TRBD1 (5 bases). This CDR3 has 14 residues. The V and J ends lost 3 bases and 6 bases respectively, with 12 bases between them. Per germline, CDR1 DFQATT and CDR2 SNEGSKA (reference sequence). The CDR3 reads CSASAGRVNSPLHF. CDR3 in DNA: TGCAGTGCTAGTGCAGGCAGGGTTAATTCACCCCTCCACTTT.

A few counts support this clone. The V call is TRBV3-1 (or the pseudogene TRBV3-2), the J call TRBJ2-7; 7 nucleotides match TRBD2. CDR3 length: 16 amino acids. V lost 2 bases, J lost 1 base, and 8 bases stayed unmatched. Germline V gives CDR1 LGHDT, CDR2 YNNKEL (reference sequence). The CDR3 DNA is TGTGCCAGCAGCCAACCCGGGCGGGGGAGGTCCTACGAGCAGTACTTC. This gives the protein CASSQPGRGRSYEQYF.

The chain carries TRBV7-2 and TRBJ2-7, with no clear D. Per the germline V gene, CDR1 is SGHTA and CDR2 is FQGNSA. The CDR3 runs to 13 residues. Between the trimmed V and J ends, which lost 5 bases and 0 bases, there was a span of 8 bases. CDR3 residues: CASSTDPSYEQYF. In DNA form, the CDR3 reads TGTGCCAGCAGCACAGACCCCTCCTACGAGCAGTACTTC.

Comment on this clone: The junction departs from the called germline gene at one end, perhaps through a read error. The J gene is TRBJ2-3, the V gene TRBV5-4; D tentatively fits TRBD1 or TRBD2 (6 bases each). Germline values: CDR1 SGHNT, CDR2 YYREEE (reference sequence). The CDR3 has 17 amino acids. The CDR3 reads CASSLGGSQGNTDTQYF. The CDR3 DNA reads TGTGCCAGCAGTTTGGGGGGTTCACAGGGAAACACAGATACGCAGTATTTT.

J is TRBJ2-3 and V is TRBV25-1, with 14 nucleotides matching TRBD2. The germline gives CDR1 MGHDK, CDR2 SYGVNS. V gave up 4 bases and J gave up 5 bases; unmatched junction bases: 11. The CDR3 loop spans 18 amino acids. The DNA of the CDR3 is TGTGCCAGCAGTGCGAACTGGGGACTAGCGGGAGAGGGAGATACGCAGTATTTT. It codes for CASSANWGLAGEGDTQYF.